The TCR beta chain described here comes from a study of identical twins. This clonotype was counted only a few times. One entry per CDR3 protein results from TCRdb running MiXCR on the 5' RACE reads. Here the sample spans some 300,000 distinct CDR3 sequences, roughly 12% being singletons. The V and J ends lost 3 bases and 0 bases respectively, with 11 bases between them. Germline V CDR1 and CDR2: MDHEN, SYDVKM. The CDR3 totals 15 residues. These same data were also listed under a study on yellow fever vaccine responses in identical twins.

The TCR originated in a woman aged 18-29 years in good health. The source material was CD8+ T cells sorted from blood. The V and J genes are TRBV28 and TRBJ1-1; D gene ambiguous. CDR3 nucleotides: TGTGCCAGCAGTTTTCCCCCGTTCATGAACACTGAAGCTTTCTTT. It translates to CASSFPPFMNTEAFF.